What follows are 20 T cell receptor beta chains derived from one specimen sequenced in a study of graft-versus-host responses after intestinal transplantation. TCRdb's copy holds only in-frame clones and misses some; the assay was immunoSEQ multiplex PCR. The sample shows roughly 100,000 clones, roughly nine tenths of them seen only once. Their antigens remain unidentified. This material consisted of unstimulated CD4+ T cells sorted from spleen or lymph node cells, taken before intestinal transplant. The receptors were sampled from a human donor who received an intestinal transplant.

V usage is TRBV1 and J usage is TRBJ2-3; whether TRBD2, the table's D call, matches the DNA was not checked. TRBV1 is classified as a pseudogene. The CDR3 extends over 13 amino acids. The CDR3 sequence: CASSPSGRDTQYF. The CDR3 region has the DNA TGCGCCAGCAGCCCTAGCGGGAGAGATACGCAGTATTTT.

This chain links TRBV28 with TRBJ2-3, with a possible D match to TRBD1 (5 bases). The CDR3 consists of 13 residues. Germline V lookup: CDR1 MDHEN, CDR2 SYDVKM. V was shortened by 8 bases and J by 1 base, with 10 bases between the two germline ends. CDR3 loop: CASSLGRTDTQYF. As DNA, the CDR3 is TGTGCCAGCTCCCTGGGGCGCACAGATACGCAGTATTTT.

Turning to this clone: Germline and junction disagree at one end, which may indicate a read error. This chain links TRBV10-3 with TRBJ2-1; D is perhaps TRBD2 (6 bases). The CDR3 runs 15 residues. Germline CDR1 is ENHRY and CDR2 is SYGVKD. The DNA of the CDR3 is TGTGCCAGCAGTCATCTAGCGTATTCCTACAATGAGCAGTTCTTC. It specifies CASSHLAYSYNEQFF.

This rearrangement joins TRBV5-1 to TRBJ2-3; D ambiguous. V lost 0 bases and J lost 2, with 10 bases in between. Germline V gives CDR1 SGHRS, CDR2 YFSETQ. There are 15 residues in the CDR3. The CDR3 protein is CASSLADANTDTQYF. The CDR3 DNA sequence: TGCGCCAGCAGCTTGGCCGACGCCAACACAGATACGCAGTATTTT.

This rearrangement joins TRBV7-9 to TRBJ2-5; TRBD1 matches 8 bases. Germline values: CDR1 SEHNR, CDR2 FQNEAQ (reference sequence). The junction had 7 bases not matched to a gene; V was cut back by 6 bases and J by 4 bases. This CDR3 is built from 14 residues. CDR3 coding DNA: TGTGCCAGCAGATTGACAGGGGCGGGAGAGACCCAGTACTTC. Its protein product is CASRLTGAGETQYF.

This clone was seen just once. This chain connects TRBV7-3 to TRBJ2-1; 8 bases are a match to TRBD2. The germline gives CDR1 SGHTA, CDR2 FQGTGA. This CDR3 region has 16 residues. V lost 4 bases and J lost 0; bases outside the gene matches: 5. CDR3 sequence: CASSSSGGSSYNEQFF. The CDR3 DNA reads as TGTGCCAGCAGCTCTTCGGGGGGGAGCTCCTACAATGAGCAGTTCTTC. Full variable domain (remainder filled in from reference TRBV7-3 and TRBJ2-1): GAGVSQTPSNKVTEKGKYVELRCDPISGHTALYWYRQSLGQGPEFLIYFQGTGAADDSGLPNDRFFAVRPEGSVSTLKIQRTERGDSAVYLCASSSSGGSSYNEQFFGPGTRLTVL.

This clone was counted a few times. Within the sample, other DNA sequences also encode this same CDR3. The V and J genes are TRBV6-6 and TRBJ1-4, with unresolved D. The germline gives CDR1 MNHNY, CDR2 SVGAGI (reference sequence). The CDR3 loop spans 13 amino acids. V was cut by 0 bases and J by 5 bases, with 4 bases left in between. The CDR3 DNA reads as TGTGCCAGCAGTTACTCCCTAAATGAAAAACTGTTTTTT. Translated: CASSYSLNEKLFF.

The V gene is TRBV7-3, the J gene TRBJ2-3, with D perhaps being TRBD1 or TRBD2 (6 bases each). Germline V gives CDR1 SGHTA, CDR2 FQGTGA. The CDR3 is 14 amino acids. V shed 4 bases and J shed 0 bases, with 8 bases lying between them. CDR3 amino acids: CASSWGASTDTQYF. The CDR3 nucleotides read TGTGCCAGCAGCTGGGGGGCTAGCACAGATACGCAGTATTTT.

This chain links TRBV7-7 with TRBJ2-5; 11 positions match TRBD2. Per germline, CDR1 SSHAT and CDR2 FNYEAQ (reference sequence). This CDR3 is 16 amino acids long. The trim removed 5 bases at V and 3 bases at J, leaving 8 bases unmatched. The CDR3 sequence: CASSVSGGAAKETQYF. The CDR3 region has the DNA TGTGCCAGCAGCGTTAGCGGGGGGGCCGCGAAAGAGACCCAGTACTTC. The full variable domain, its missing parts supplied by reference TRBV7-7 and TRBJ2-5, is GAGVSQSPRYKVTKRGQDVTLRCDPISSHATLYWYQQALGQGPEFLTYFNYEAQPDKSGLPSDRFSAERPEGSISTLTIQRTEQRDSAMYRCASSVSGGAAKETQYFGPGTRLLVL.

The chain is built from TRBV7-9 and TRBJ2-5; 10 nucleotides agree with TRBD1. The V and J ends lost 7 bases and 4 bases, in that order; junction bases with no gene match: 21. The germline V gene has CDR1 SEHNR and CDR2 FQNEAQ (reference sequence). This CDR3 contains 19 residues. In DNA form, the CDR3 reads TGTGCCAGCACGAGGGGGTGGAGGACAGGGGGTAAAGGTGGAGAGACCCAGTACTTC. Encoded protein: CASTRGWRTGGKGGETQYF.

The chain links TRBV27 to TRBJ1-2, with D possibly being TRBD1 (6 bases). Germline assignment: CDR1 MNHEY and CDR2 SMNVEV (reference sequence). V lost 5 bases to trimming and J lost 5 bases, with 18 bases between them. CDR3 length: 15 amino acids. DNA of the CDR3: TGTGCCAGCAGTAGTTTGCGGGGGGCAGGGTATGGCTACACCTTC. As protein: CASSSLRGAGYGYTF.

This chain joins TRBV5-1 and TRBJ2-1; D is perhaps TRBD2 (6 bases). With 5 bases removed from V and 9 bases from J, the gap between germline ends came to 21 bases. Germline V lookup: CDR1 SGHRS, CDR2 YFSETQ. The CDR3 loop spans 15 amino acids. The CDR3 protein is CASSPRGAPLGEQFF. The DNA for the CDR3 is TGCGCCAGCAGTCCGCGGGGTGCCCCTTTGGGTGAGCAGTTCTTC.

Only one count was recorded for this clone. The chain has TRBV25-1 and TRBJ1-1, with D uncertain. V lost 3 bases and J lost 1, with 3 bases in between. CDR1 is MGHDK and CDR2 is SYGVNS in the germline V gene. CDR3 length equals 12 residues. The CDR3 DNA sequence: TGTGCCAGCAGTGATCCGAACACTGAAGCTTTCTTT. Translated, it gives CASSDPNTEAFF.

The rearrangement links TRBV7-9 to TRBJ2-7; 9 positions agree with TRBD1. The CDR3 has 16 residues. The V segment lost 5 bases and the J segment 0 bases; nucleotides outside the gene matches: 8. Germline CDR1 is SEHNR and CDR2 is FQNEAQ (reference sequence). This CDR3 reads CASSRSGQGFSYEQYF. In DNA, the CDR3 is TGTGCCAGCAGCAGATCGGGACAGGGATTCTCCTACGAGCAGTACTTC.

The genes are TRBV25-1 and TRBJ1-3; D is ambiguous. Germline V gives CDR1 MGHDK, CDR2 SYGVNS. V lost 8 bases and J 1 base, leaving 12 bases between the germline ends. CDR3 length equals 14 residues. The CDR3 DNA sequence: TGTGCCAGCTCATCGACTGATTCTGGAAACACCATATATTTT. This gives the protein CASSSTDSGNTIYF.

The CDR3, as DNA: TGCGCCAGCAGCTTTCGCCCTGAGGGGGATACGCAGTATTTT. Protein: CASSFRPEGDTQYF. This chain connects TRBV5-1 to TRBJ2-3; the D gene could be TRBD1 or TRBD2 (5 bases each). CDR1 SGHRS and CDR2 YFSETQ come from the germline V gene. This CDR3 contains 14 residues. V gave up 2 bases and J gave up 6 bases, with 13 bases separating them.

This chain links TRBV30 with TRBJ1-5, with D unclear. Germline V lookup: CDR1 GTSNPN, CDR2 SVGIG (reference sequence). CDR3 length: 13 residues. Trimming removed 1 base from V and 1 base from J, with 5 bases in between. This CDR3 reads CAWSELSNQPQHF. CDR3 nucleotide sequence: TGTGCCTGGAGTGAGTTGAGCAATCAGCCCCAGCATTTT.

The CDR3: CSVLSQGNIQYF. CDR3 nucleotides: TGCAGCGTCCTAAGCCAGGGTAACATTCAGTACTTC. The rearrangement uses TRBV29-1 and TRBJ2-4, with a weak D call TRBD1 (5 bases). CDR1 SQVTM and CDR2 ANQGSEA come from the germline V gene. This CDR3 comprises 12 residues. With 6 bases removed from V and 7 bases from J, the gap between germline ends came to 13 bases.

The chain is built from TRBV6-5 and TRBJ2-7; a weak D match, TRBD2 (6 bases). The V gene lost 0 bases and the J gene lost 7 bases, with 16 bases spanning the gap. The CDR3 has 15 residues. CDR1 is MNHEY, CDR2 SVGAGI, per germline. The CDR3 bases are TGTGCCAGCAGTTACTCGAGGCGGGACGGCGGGGAGCAGTACTTC. Translation gives CASSYSRRDGGEQYF.

This chain connects TRBV30 to TRBJ2-6; unclear D gene. The CDR3 totals 13 residues. CDR1 is GTSNPN and CDR2 is SVGIG in the germline V gene (reference sequence). V shed 3 bases and J shed 0 bases, with 3 bases lying between them. DNA of the CDR3: TGTGCCTGGAGACACTCTGGGGCCAACGTCCTGACTTTC. Its protein product is CAWRHSGANVLTF.